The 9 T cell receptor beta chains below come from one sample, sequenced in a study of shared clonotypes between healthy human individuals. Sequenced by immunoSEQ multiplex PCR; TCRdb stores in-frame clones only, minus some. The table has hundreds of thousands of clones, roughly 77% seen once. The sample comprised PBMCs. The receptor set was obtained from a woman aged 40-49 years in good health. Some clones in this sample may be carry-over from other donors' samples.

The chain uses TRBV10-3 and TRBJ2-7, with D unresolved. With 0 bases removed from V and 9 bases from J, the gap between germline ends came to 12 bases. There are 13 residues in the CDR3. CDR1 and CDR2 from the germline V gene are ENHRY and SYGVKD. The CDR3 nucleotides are TGTGCCATCAGTGAGTCTGTGGATCCCGGGCAGTACTTC. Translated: CAISESVDPGQYF.

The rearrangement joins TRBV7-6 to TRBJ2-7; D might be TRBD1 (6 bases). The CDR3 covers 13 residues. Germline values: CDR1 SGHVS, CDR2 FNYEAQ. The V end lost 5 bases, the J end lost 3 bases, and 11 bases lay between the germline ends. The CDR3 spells CASSLGQIYEQYF. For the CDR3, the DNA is TGTGCCAGCAGCCTTGGACAGATCTACGAGCAGTACTTC. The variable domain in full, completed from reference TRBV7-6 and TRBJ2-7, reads GAGVSQSPRYKVTKRGQDVALRCDPISGHVSLYWYRQALGQGPEFLTYFNYEAQQDKSGLPNDRFSAERPEGSISTLTIQRTEQRDSAMYRCASSLGQIYEQYFGPGTRLTVT.

The CDR3 protein is CASSPTLASGDQPQHF. The CDR3 DNA follows: TGTGCCAGCAGCCCTACCCTGGCCAGCGGGGATCAGCCCCAGCATTTT. The J gene is TRBJ1-5, the V gene TRBV4-2; D unresolved. The CDR3 has 16 residues. V lost 4 bases and J 5 bases, leaving 18 bases between the germline ends. Germline V CDR1 and CDR2: LGHNA, YNFKEQ.

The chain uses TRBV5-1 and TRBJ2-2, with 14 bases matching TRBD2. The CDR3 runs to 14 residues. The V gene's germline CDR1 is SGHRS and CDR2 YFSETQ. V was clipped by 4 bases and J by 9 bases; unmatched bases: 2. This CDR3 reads CASSGTSGSWELFF. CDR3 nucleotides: TGCGCCAGCAGCGGGACTAGCGGGAGCTGGGAGCTGTTTTTT.

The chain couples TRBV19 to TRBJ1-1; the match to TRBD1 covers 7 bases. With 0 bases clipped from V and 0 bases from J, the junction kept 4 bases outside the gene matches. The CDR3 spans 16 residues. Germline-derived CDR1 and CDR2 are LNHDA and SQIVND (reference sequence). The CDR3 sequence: CASSIDQQGVNTEAFF. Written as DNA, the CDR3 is TGTGCCAGTAGTATAGATCAGCAGGGGGTGAACACTGAAGCTTTCTTT.

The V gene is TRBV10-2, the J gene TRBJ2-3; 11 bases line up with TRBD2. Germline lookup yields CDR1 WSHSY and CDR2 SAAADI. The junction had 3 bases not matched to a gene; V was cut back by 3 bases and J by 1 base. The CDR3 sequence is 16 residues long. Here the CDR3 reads CASSDRGLAGTDTQYF. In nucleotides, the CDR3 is TGCGCCAGCAGTGACCGGGGACTAGCGGGCACAGATACGCAGTATTTT.

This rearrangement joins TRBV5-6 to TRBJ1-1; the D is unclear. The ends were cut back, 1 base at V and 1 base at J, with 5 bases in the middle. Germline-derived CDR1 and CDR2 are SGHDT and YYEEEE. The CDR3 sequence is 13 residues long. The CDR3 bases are TGTGCCAGCAGCTTGCTCAGGAACACTGAAGCTTTCTTT. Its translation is CASSLLRNTEAFF.

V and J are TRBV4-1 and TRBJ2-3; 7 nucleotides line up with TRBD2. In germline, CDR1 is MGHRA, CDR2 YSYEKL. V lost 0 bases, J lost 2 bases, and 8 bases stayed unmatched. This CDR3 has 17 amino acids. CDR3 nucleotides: TGCGCCAGCAGCCAAGATAAGTCGCGGGGGTACACAGATACGCAGTATTTT. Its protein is CASSQDKSRGYTDTQYF.

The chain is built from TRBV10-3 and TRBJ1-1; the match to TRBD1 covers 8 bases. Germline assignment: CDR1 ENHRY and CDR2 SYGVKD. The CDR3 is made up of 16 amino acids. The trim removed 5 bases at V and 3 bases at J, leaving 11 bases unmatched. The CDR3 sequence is CAISKGQGRGDTEAFF. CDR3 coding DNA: TGTGCCATCAGTAAAGGACAGGGAAGAGGGGACACTGAAGCTTTCTTT.